What follows describes a single T cell receptor beta chain. Its specificity is not known. At one end the junction does not follow the germline gene, possibly because of a read error. The CDR3 runs 17 residues. The germline CDR1 and CDR2 sequences are SNHLY and FYNNEI. This specimen belongs to a study of cytomegalovirus exposure and HLA in healthy donors. Study-level findings and limits: An assumption of roughly uniform sequencing depth across donors underlay the presence/absence analyses.

60 Vbeta and 13 Jbeta primers were used in PCR. Method: immunoSEQ multiplex PCR; TCRdb's copy keeps in-frame clones and lacks some. Among some 160,000 clones listed, approximately 80% were seen once. This chain joins TRBV2 and TRBJ2-6, with D perhaps matching TRBD1 (5 bases). Sample: PBMCs. The source is a woman in her 50s in good health and CMV-seronegative. CDR3: CASRETVIASGANGLTF. CDR3 nucleotide sequence: TGTGCCAGCAGGGAGACAGTTATCGCCTCTGGGGCCAACGGCCTGACTTTC.